This T cell receptor beta chain was found in a study of cytotoxic CD8 clonotypes in ibrutinib-treated CLL. This table comes from immunoSEQ multiplex PCR, and its TCRdb copy is limited to in-frame clones, with some not included. The sample holds about 250,000 clones; under 80% are singletons and the top ten take approximately 15%. Turning to this clone: The antigen remains undetermined.

The study's findings and limits: Higher clonality was seen at ibrutinib response and a return toward baseline at progression. Contraction or stability on treatment was seen for public clonotypes, which were uncommon.

CDR1 and CDR2 from the germline V gene are MDHEN and SYDVKM. V lost 4 bases and J lost 2; bases outside the gene matches: 4. The CDR3 runs to 15 residues. The sample here was PBMCs, taken after 24 months of ibrutinib treatment. This clonotype was sampled from a human donor with chronic lymphocytic leukemia. J is TRBJ1-5 and V is TRBV28; 8 bases line up with TRBD1. The CDR3 sequence: CASSWLDRGNQPQHF. In DNA form, the CDR3 reads TGTGCCAGCAGTTGGTTGGACAGGGGCAATCAGCCCCAGCATTTT.